These 2 T cell receptor beta chains originate from one sample sequenced in a study of blood T cell repertoires in COVID-19. Sequencing used immunoSEQ multiplex PCR; TCRdb keeps in-frame clones, though not all of them. The sample includes some 340,000 clones, 90% to 95% of them seen just once. The sequenced sample consisted of PBMCs or T cells enriched from blood (not recorded which). Receptor source: a woman aged 25-40 years who had been exposed to COVID-19.

This clone has only a few counts. This chain uses TRBV6-6 with TRBJ1-5; weak D call: TRBD1 (5 bases). This CDR3 is 15 amino acids long. Germline values: CDR1 MNHNY, CDR2 SVGAGI (reference sequence). The germline V and J ends were trimmed by 2 bases and 8 bases, with 16 bases remaining between them. CDR3 nucleotides: TGTGCCAGCAGTTACGTGACAGATACTGGAGAGCCCCAGCATTTT. It specifies CASSYVTDTGEPQHF.

Details on this clone: This probably arose from a read error, given a far larger clone one base away. V is TRBV7-3 and J is TRBJ2-7; 9 positions match TRBD1. CDR1 SGHTA and CDR2 FQGTGA come from the germline V gene. The J segment lost 3 bases and the V segment lost 4 bases, leaving 4 bases of the junction unmatched. This CDR3 is 14 amino acids long. The CDR3 spells CASSSGTGSYEQYF. The CDR3 DNA is TGTGCCAGCAGCTCCGGGACAGGGAGCTACGAGCAGTACTTC.